This T cell receptor beta chain was sequenced in a study of CD8 T cells in ankylosing spondylitis. Study outcomes and limitations: In ankylosing spondylitis blood, a motif of about eight highly homologous TCR beta variants appeared characteristic. The authors found the disease-linked clones to be CD8+ and relatively rare in peripheral blood.

The CDR3 consists of 14 residues. Germline-derived CDR1 and CDR2 are SGHRS and YFSETQ. Trimming at V came to 3 bases and at J to 3 bases, leaving 5 bases not matched to a gene. Only a few counts were recorded for this clonotype. The antigen remains undetermined. Molecular-barcoded quantitative 5'-RACE produced these TCR beta libraries. Via MiXCR, TCRdb re-called the 5' RACE reads, giving one row per CDR3 protein. The table lists 750,000 to 850,000 distinct CDR3 sequences, 10% to 15% of them singletons. The material sequenced was blood, either unsorted or a sorted T cell fraction (not recorded which). The receptor was isolated from a male donor with ankylosing spondylitis. V and J are TRBV5-1 and TRBJ2-5, with TRBD1 identical over 7 bases. The CDR3 loop is CASSSYTGEETQYF. CDR3 DNA sequence: TGCGCCAGCAGCTCCTATACAGGGGAAGAGACCCAGTACTTC. Full variable domain (missing parts from reference TRBV5-1 and TRBJ2-5): KAGVTQTPRYLIKTRGQQVTLSCSPISGHRSVSWYQQTPGQGLQFLFEYFSETQRNKGNFPGRFSGRQFSNSRSEMNVSTLELGDSALYLCASSSYTGEETQYFGPGTRLLVL.